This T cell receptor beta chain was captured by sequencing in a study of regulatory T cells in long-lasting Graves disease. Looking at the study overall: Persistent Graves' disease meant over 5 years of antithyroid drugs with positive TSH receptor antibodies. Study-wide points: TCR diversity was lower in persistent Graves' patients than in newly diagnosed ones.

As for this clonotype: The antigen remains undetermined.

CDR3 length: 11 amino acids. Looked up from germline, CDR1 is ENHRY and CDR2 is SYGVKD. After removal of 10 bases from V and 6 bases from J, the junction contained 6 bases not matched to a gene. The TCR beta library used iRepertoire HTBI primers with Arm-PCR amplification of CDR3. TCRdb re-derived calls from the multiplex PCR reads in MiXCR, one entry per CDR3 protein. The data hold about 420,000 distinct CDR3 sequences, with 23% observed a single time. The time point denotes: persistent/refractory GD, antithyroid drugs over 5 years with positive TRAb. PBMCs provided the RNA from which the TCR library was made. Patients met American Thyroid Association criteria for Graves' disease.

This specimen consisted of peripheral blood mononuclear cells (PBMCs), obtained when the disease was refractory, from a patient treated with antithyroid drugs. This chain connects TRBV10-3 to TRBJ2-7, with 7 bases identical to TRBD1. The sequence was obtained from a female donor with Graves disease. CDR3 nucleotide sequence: TGTGCCACCGATACAGGGGCCGAGCAGTACTTC. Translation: CATDTGAEQYF.